One sample yielded the 16 T cell receptor beta chains listed below, sequenced in a study of response to subunit inactivated influenza vaccine. Via MiXCR, TCRdb re-called the RT-PCR reads, giving one row per CDR3 protein. The sample lists fewer than 250,000 distinct CDR3 sequences, 13% to 15% seen once, with approximately 27% in the top ten. Material: CD8+ T cells sorted from PBMCs, obtained more than 4 days after vaccination. These receptors were collected from a man over 45 who received an inactivated influenza vaccine.

This clonotype was found a few times. The V gene is TRBV10-3, the J gene TRBJ2-7; no reliable D call. The CDR3 runs to 15 residues. Germline-derived CDR1 and CDR2 are ENHRY and SYGVKD. Trimming removed 3 bases at V and 4 bases at J, with 16 bases between. CDR3 residues: CAISDSGEVEYEQYF. DNA for the CDR3: TGTGCCATCAGTGATTCAGGAGAAGTGGAATACGAGCAGTACTTC.

The V call is TRBV7-9, the J call TRBJ2-3; 10 bases are shared with TRBD1. The germline CDR1 and CDR2 sequences are SEHNR and FQNEAQ (reference sequence). V was pared by 4 bases and J by 8 bases, with 15 bases of the junction left unmatched. This CDR3 comprises 17 residues. The CDR3 is CASSSRTGGERIATQYF. Here the CDR3 DNA reads TGTGCCAGCAGCTCCCGGACAGGGGGGGAGAGAATTGCTACGCAGTATTTT.

This clonotype was counted between two and nine times. This chain joins TRBV12-3 or TRBV12-4 and TRBJ2-2, with 8 positions matching TRBD2. The CDR3 length is 17 residues. V gave up 2 bases and J gave up 6 bases; unmatched junction bases: 11. The DNA for the CDR3 is TGTGCCAGCAGTTTATACGCTTCTGTCGGGGGGGCCGGGGAGCTGTTTTTT. It is translated as CASSLYASVGGAGELFF.

This clonotype has only a few counts. The chain links TRBV4-3 to TRBJ2-6; 8 bases map to TRBD1. V shed 3 bases, J shed 0 bases, and the junction held 10 bases outside the gene matches. Germline CDR1 reads LGHNA; CDR2 reads YSLEER. The CDR3 contains 19 residues. The CDR3 loop reads CASSHLQDRVHSGANVLTF. DNA for the CDR3: TGCGCCAGCAGCCACCTACAGGACAGGGTCCACTCTGGGGCCAACGTCCTGACTTTC.

In DNA, the CDR3 is TGTGCCAGCAGCCGGACTAGCGTATTCACCGGGGAGCTGTTTTTT. Encoded protein: CASSRTSVFTGELFF. The gene calls are TRBV14 and TRBJ2-2, with 9 bases matching TRBD2. Looked up from germline, CDR1 is SGHDN and CDR2 is FVKESK. V lost 4 bases, J lost 4 bases, and 4 bases stayed unmatched. This CDR3 has 15 residues.

Only a few counts were recorded for this clonotype. The J gene is TRBJ2-7, the V gene TRBV4-3; 9 positions match TRBD1. V lost 2 bases to trimming and J lost 6 bases; unmatched junction nucleotides: 2. This CDR3 region has 13 residues. CDR1 LGHNA and CDR2 YSLEER come from the germline V gene. CDR3 protein: CASSQTGGFEQYF. The CDR3 DNA follows: TGCGCCAGCAGCCAAACAGGGGGCTTCGAGCAGTACTTC.

This clonotype was counted between two and nine times. This chain joins TRBV15 and TRBJ2-7; possibly TRBD2 for D (6 bases). This CDR3 is 17 amino acids long. Trimming shortened V by 2 bases and J by 1 base, and 18 bases separated the two germline ends. Looked up from germline, CDR1 is LNHNV and CDR2 is YYDKDF (reference sequence). The CDR3 spells CATSRPPRAGISYEQYF. CDR3 nucleotides: TGTGCCACCAGCAGACCCCCCCGTGCGGGAATATCCTACGAGCAGTACTTC.

The rearrangement joins TRBV29-1 to TRBJ2-7; D may be TRBD1 or TRBD2 (5 bases each). The CDR3 sequence is 13 residues long. Trimming removed 4 bases from V and 2 bases from J, with 12 bases in between. The germline V gene has CDR1 SQVTM and CDR2 ANQGSEA. CDR3 sequence reads: CSVAFRDPYEQYF. In nucleotides, the CDR3 is TGCAGCGTTGCCTTTCGGGACCCCTACGAGCAGTACTTC.

V is TRBV19 and J is TRBJ2-1; 10 bases align to TRBD2. V was clipped by 5 bases and J by 2 bases; unmatched bases: 6. The germline gives CDR1 LNHDA, CDR2 SQIVND (reference sequence). The CDR3 spans 16 residues. The CDR3, as DNA: TGTGCCAGTAGTGGCTCCGGGACTAGCGCCTACAATGAGCAGTTCTTC. Translation gives CASSGSGTSAYNEQFF.

Many counts were recorded for this clonotype. V and J are TRBV4-3 and TRBJ2-2; D possibly corresponds to TRBD2 (6 bases). Deletions cut 3 bases from V and 5 bases from J, with 13 bases between. The CDR3 has 15 amino acids. Germline assignment: CDR1 LGHNA and CDR2 YSLEER. The CDR3 coding sequence is TGCGCCAGCAGCCAGTTTAGGGGAGGAACCGGGGAGCTGTTTTTT. It yields the protein CASSQFRGGTGELFF.

In DNA form, the CDR3 reads TGTGCCAGCAGTGGAGAAGTAGGAACGGGGGAGACCCAGTACTTC. Its translation: CASSGEVGTGETQYF. This chain connects TRBV2 to TRBJ2-5; the D gene is possibly TRBD2 (5 bases). Trimming left V 4 bases short and J 5 bases short, with 17 bases between. Germline V gene sequence: CDR1 SNHLY, CDR2 FYNNEI. This CDR3 has 15 residues.

This clonotype was recorded many times. The genes are TRBV12-3 or TRBV12-4 and TRBJ2-7, with TRBD2 matching over 8 bases. The CDR3 length is 16 residues. The ends lost 1 base at V and 7 bases at J; junction bases unmatched: 12. The DNA for the CDR3 is TGTGCCAGCAGTTTAGATGGACTAGCTGGGTTGAAGGAGCAGTACTTC. It is translated as CASSLDGLAGLKEQYF.

This clonotype occurred a few times. The chain's CDR3 is CASSQRQGSSPLHF. The CDR3 DNA reads as TGTGCCAGCAGCCAGCGACAGGGCAGTTCACCCCTCCACTTT. This chain links TRBV7-6 with TRBJ1-6; 7 positions match TRBD1. V was clipped by 5 bases and J by 9 bases; unmatched bases: 7. This CDR3 has 14 amino acids. Germline V lookup: CDR1 SGHVS, CDR2 FNYEAQ.

This rearrangement joins TRBV14 to TRBJ2-5; tentative D call: TRBD2 (6 bases). CDR3 size: 17 residues. V shed 1 base and J shed 3 bases, with 18 bases lying between them. The germline gives CDR1 SGHDN, CDR2 FVKESK. CDR3 residues: CASSQVREFPSKETQYF. In DNA form, the CDR3 reads TGTGCCAGCAGCCAAGTGCGGGAATTCCCATCCAAAGAGACCCAGTACTTC.

This chain uses TRBV28 with TRBJ2-1, with D maybe TRBD2 (5 bases). Germline CDR1 is MDHEN and CDR2 is SYDVKM. V lost 6 bases to trimming and J lost 8 bases, with 14 bases between them. This CDR3 has 13 residues. The CDR3 protein is CASSSWESYEQFF. The CDR3 DNA reads as TGTGCCAGCAGCTCCTGGGAGTCTTATGAGCAGTTCTTC. The full variable domain, with the rest looked up from reference TRBV28 and TRBJ2-1, is DVKVTQSSRYLVKRTGEKVFLECVQDMDHENMFWYRQDPGLGLRLIYFSYDVKMKEKGDIPEGYSVSREKKERFSLILESASTNQTSMYLCASSSWESYEQFFGPGTRLTVL.

The chain combines TRBV11-2 with TRBJ2-7; no reliable D call. Trimming shortened V by 5 bases and J by 3 bases, and 14 bases separated the two germline ends. Germline assignment: CDR1 SGHAT and CDR2 FQNNGV. This CDR3 is built from 14 residues. The CDR3 loop is CASSPIGEYYEQYF. The CDR3 DNA sequence: TGTGCCAGCAGCCCTATTGGAGAATACTACGAGCAGTACTTC. The full variable domain, in which reference TRBV11-2 and TRBJ2-7 provide the parts outside the CDR3, is EAGVAQSPRYKIIEKRQSVAFWCNPISGHATLYWYQQILGQGPKLLIQFQNNGVVDDSQLPKDRFSAERLKGVDSTLKIQPAKLEDSAVYLCASSPIGEYYEQYFGPGTRLTVT.